This TCR beta chain was identified during a study of technical replicates of blood from a handful of donors. Assay used: immunoSEQ multiplex PCR; TCRdb lists only in-frame clones, some missing. The sample shows around 70,000 clones, approximately 94% of them seen only once. Per the germline V gene, CDR1 is LNHDA and CDR2 is SQIVND (reference sequence). V shed 8 bases and J 5 bases; nucleotides not matched to a gene: 4. The CDR3 totals 14 residues. Sequenced material: T cells isolated from PBMCs. The TCR sequence derives from a human donor in good health. The V gene is TRBV19, the J gene TRBJ2-1; the match to TRBD2 covers 12 bases. CDR3 region: CASSGLAGNNEQFF. In nucleotides, the CDR3 is TGTGCCAGTTCAGGACTAGCGGGAAACAATGAGCAGTTCTTC.